The sequence of this TCR beta chain was determined in a study of spatial heterogeneity in lung cancer. Background on the study: Tumor-region counts of TCR transcripts tracked strongly with a T cell module score from matched bulk RNA-seq.

Individual TCR cDNA molecules each bore their own unique molecular identifier. In TCRdb, the 5' RACE reads were re-called with MiXCR into one record per CDR3 protein. The table has some 100,000 distinct CDR3 sequences, 4% to 4.5% seen once. The sample's time point: sample taken at primary tumor resection. Sequencing of whole RNA from tumor, nontumor lung or frozen PBMC involved no sorting. There are many counts of this clonotype. Its antigen is as yet unknown. Study-wide findings and caveats: Expanded intratumoral alpha and beta TCR counts tracked tumor mutation counts.

Sequenced material: lung tumor tissue, taken at surgery. This receptor was identified in a male donor with early-stage non-small cell lung cancer.

CDR3 in amino acids: CASNADRGSYNEQFF. The CDR3 DNA reads TGTGCCAGCAATGCAGACAGGGGTTCATACAATGAGCAGTTCTTC. The rearrangement links TRBV28 to TRBJ2-1, with 8 nucleotides matching TRBD1. Unmatched junction bases numbered 9, after V lost 7 bases and J lost 4 bases. CDR1 MDHEN and CDR2 SYDVKM come from the germline V gene. The CDR3 is 15 amino acids. Variable domain in full (rest from reference TRBV28 and TRBJ2-1): DVKVTQSSRYLVKRTGEKVFLECVQDMDHENMFWYRQDPGLGLRLIYFSYDVKMKEKGDIPEGYSVSREKKERFSLILESASTNQTSMYLCASNADRGSYNEQFFGPGTRLTVL.